This TCR beta chain is from a study of cytomegalovirus exposure and HLA in healthy donors. General observations from the study: The listing of 150 to 200 TCR beta chains classed them as cytomegalovirus-associated. HLA-A and HLA-B allele assignments for most subjects were reportedly predicted accurately using TCR beta sequences.

Trimming removed 4 bases at V and 1 base at J, with 14 bases between. The CDR3 is made up of 15 amino acids. CDR1 and CDR2 from the germline V gene are SGHDT and YYEEEE. A remark on this clone: Its antigen remains unknown.

The PCR contained 60 Vbeta and 13 Jbeta primers. Per the original data handling: Unique TCR beta chains totaled some 80 million in a later count, with around 11 million of them shared. Method: immunoSEQ multiplex PCR; TCRdb's copy keeps in-frame clones and lacks some. That table is the source of V, J and clone size, and D and trimming were worked out from the DNA. This table holds fewer than 75,000 clones. The receptor's source is a boy younger than 18 in good health and CMV-seronegative. V is TRBV5-6 and J is TRBJ1-2; D possibly corresponds to TRBD1 (5 bases). The source material was PBMCs. The CDR3 is CASSPGEENNYGYTF. The CDR3 nucleotides are TGTGCCAGCAGCCCGGGGGAGGAGAATAACTATGGCTACACCTTC.